The rows below give T cell receptor beta chains drawn from one sample of a study of cytotoxic CD8 clonotypes in ibrutinib-treated CLL. Data came from immunoSEQ multiplex PCR; TCRdb stores just in-frame clones and leaves some out. The sample lists roughly 130,000 clones, about 80% seen once, with 9.5% to 15% in the top ten. Sequencing used PBMCs, obtained after 12 months of ibrutinib treatment. These TCRs come from a human donor with chronic lymphocytic leukemia. The CDR3 runs from the conserved cysteine through the conserved F or W. Each record gives: CDR3 protein, CDR3 DNA, J gene, D gene, V gene, clone size. A D gene is named only where the DNA matches it firmly. Expanded clones are given a class, and other clones once, few, many or no size at all.

CDR3 protein: CAISESGQGAFGYTF
CDR3 DNA: TGTGCCATCAGTGAGTCCGGACAGGGGGCTTTTGGCTACACCTTC
J gene: TRBJ1-2
D gene: TRBD1
V gene: TRBV10-3
clone size: -

CDR3 protein: CASSHNPEGTTDTQYF
CDR3 DNA: TGTGCCAGCAGCCACAACCCTGAGGGGACCACAGATACGCAGTATTTT
J gene: TRBJ2-3
D gene: -
V gene: TRBV5-6
clone size: -

CDR3 protein: CASSYGSDHNEAFF
CDR3 DNA: TGTGCCAGCAGTTACGGGTCGGACCATAATGAAGCTTTCTTT
J gene: TRBJ1-1
D gene: -
V gene: TRBV6-5
clone size: -

CDR3 protein: CASERGAYQPQHF
CDR3 DNA: TGTGCCTCTGAAAGGGGGGCCTATCAGCCCCAGCATTTT
J gene: TRBJ1-5
D gene: -
V gene: TRBV6-1
clone size: -

CDR3 protein: CASSRDFYTEAFF
CDR3 DNA: TGTGCCAGCTCACGGGACTTCTACACTGAAGCTTTCTTT
J gene: TRBJ1-1
D gene: -
V gene: TRBV18
clone size: -

CDR3 protein: CASSDRQANYGYTF
CDR3 DNA: TGTGCCAGCTCAGACAGACAGGCTAACTATGGCTACACCTTC
J gene: TRBJ1-2
D gene: -
V gene: TRBV18
clone size: few

CDR3 protein: CAISRGQNSYNEQFF
CDR3 DNA: TGTGCCATCAGTCGGGGACAGAACTCCTACAATGAGCAGTTCTTC
J gene: TRBJ2-1
D gene: TRBD1
V gene: TRBV10-3
clone size: -

CDR3 protein: CATSSIAGETQYF
CDR3 DNA: TGTGCCACCAGCTCAATTGCGGGAGAGACCCAGTACTTC
J gene: TRBJ2-5
D gene: -
V gene: TRBV15
clone size: medium-sized

CDR3 protein: CASPHYEQYF
CDR3 DNA: TGTGCCAGCCCCCACTACGAGCAGTACTTC
J gene: TRBJ2-7
D gene: -
V gene: TRBV21-1
clone size: once

CDR3 protein: CASSERIWDLSYEQYF
CDR3 DNA: TGTGCCAGCAGTGAGCGAATCTGGGACCTCTCCTACGAGCAGTACTTC
J gene: TRBJ2-7
D gene: -
V gene: TRBV6-4
clone size: -